The clone carrying this TCR beta chain was found a few times. This record comes from a study of cytomegalovirus exposure and HLA in healthy donors. With 60 Vbeta and 13 Jbeta primers, the PCR was carried out. Sequencing was performed with immunoSEQ multiplex PCR; in TCRdb, only in-frame clones are kept and a portion is missing. The sample lists over 150,000 clones; 65% to 75% were seen once. The V end was cut by 0 bases, the J end by 2 bases, with 8 bases between. The CDR3 has 14 amino acids. Germline V gene sequence: CDR1 SGHTA, CDR2 FQGNSA. The specimen sequenced was PBMCs. The sequence derives from a man aged 25 to 45 in good health and CMV-seronegative. The chain employs TRBV7-2 and TRBJ2-7, with unresolved D. In DNA form, the CDR3 reads TGTGCCAGCAGCTTAGCAGCGCCTACCTACGAGCAGTACTTC. Residues: CASSLAAPTYEQYF.